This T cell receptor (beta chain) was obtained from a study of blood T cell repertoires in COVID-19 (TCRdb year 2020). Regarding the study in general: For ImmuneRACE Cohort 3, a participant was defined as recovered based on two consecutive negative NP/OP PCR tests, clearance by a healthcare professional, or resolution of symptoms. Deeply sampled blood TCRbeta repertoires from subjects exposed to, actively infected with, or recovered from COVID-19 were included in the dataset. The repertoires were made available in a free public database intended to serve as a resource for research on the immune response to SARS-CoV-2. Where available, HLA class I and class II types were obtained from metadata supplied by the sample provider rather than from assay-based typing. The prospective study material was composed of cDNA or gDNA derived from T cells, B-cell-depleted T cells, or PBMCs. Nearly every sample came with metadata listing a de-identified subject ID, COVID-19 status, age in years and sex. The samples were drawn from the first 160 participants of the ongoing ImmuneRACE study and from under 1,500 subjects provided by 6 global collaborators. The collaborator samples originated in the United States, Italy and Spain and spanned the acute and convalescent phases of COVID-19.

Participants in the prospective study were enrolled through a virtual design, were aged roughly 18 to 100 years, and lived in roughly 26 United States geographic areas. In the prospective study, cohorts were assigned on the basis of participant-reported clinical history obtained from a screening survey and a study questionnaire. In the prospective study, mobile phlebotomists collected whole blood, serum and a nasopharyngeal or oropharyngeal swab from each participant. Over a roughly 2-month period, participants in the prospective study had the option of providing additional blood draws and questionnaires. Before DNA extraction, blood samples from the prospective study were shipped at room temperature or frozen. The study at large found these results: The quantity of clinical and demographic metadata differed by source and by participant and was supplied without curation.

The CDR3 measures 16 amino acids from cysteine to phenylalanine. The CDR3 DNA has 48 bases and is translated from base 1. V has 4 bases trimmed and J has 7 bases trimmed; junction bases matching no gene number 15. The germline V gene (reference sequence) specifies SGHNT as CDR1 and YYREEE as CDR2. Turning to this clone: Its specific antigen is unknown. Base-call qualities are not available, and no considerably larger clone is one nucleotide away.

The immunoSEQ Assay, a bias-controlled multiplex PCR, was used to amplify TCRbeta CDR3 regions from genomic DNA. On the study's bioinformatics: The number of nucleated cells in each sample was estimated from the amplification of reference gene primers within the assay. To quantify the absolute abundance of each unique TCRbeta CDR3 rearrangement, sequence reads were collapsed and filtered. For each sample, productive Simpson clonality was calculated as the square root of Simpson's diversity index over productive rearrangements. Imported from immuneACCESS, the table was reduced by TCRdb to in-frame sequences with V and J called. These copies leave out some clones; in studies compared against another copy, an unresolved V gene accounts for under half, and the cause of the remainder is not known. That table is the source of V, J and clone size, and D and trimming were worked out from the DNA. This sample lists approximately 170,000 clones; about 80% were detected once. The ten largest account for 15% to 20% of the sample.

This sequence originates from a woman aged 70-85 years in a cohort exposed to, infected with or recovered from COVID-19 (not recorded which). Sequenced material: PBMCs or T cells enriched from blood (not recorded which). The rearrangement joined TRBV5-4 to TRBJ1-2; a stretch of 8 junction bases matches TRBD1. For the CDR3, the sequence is CASSTPSGRGPIGYTF. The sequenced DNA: TGTGCCAGCAGCACCCCCTCGGGCAGGGGGCCAATTGGCTACACCTTC.